The T cell receptor beta chain described here comes from a study of OX40 agonist ivuxolimab in advanced cancers. Data came from immunoSEQ multiplex PCR; TCRdb stores just in-frame clones and leaves some out. The profile covers approximately 89,000 clones, with around 88% appearing a single time and 0.5% taken by the ten largest. Sampling times: baseline, cycle 4 day 1, cycle 7 day 1. The CDR3 is made up of 16 amino acids. The germline V gene has CDR1 SGHVS and CDR2 FNYEAQ. The V end lost 1 base, the J end lost 1 base, and 14 bases lay between the germline ends. V gene TRBV7-6 combines with J gene TRBJ2-7; a possible D gene is TRBD1 (6 bases). Sequences were derived from CD4+ or CD8+ T cells sorted from blood, sampled in a trial of the OX40 agonist ivuxolimab. This clonotype was sampled from an adult with an advanced solid tumor such as melanoma, head and neck, liver or kidney cancer. CDR3 loop: CASSLGNRVASYEQYF. For the CDR3, the DNA is TGTGCCAGCAGCTTAGGGAACAGGGTCGCGTCCTACGAGCAGTACTTC. Drawing the rest from reference TRBV7-6 and TRBJ2-7, the complete variable domain is GAGVSQSPRYKVTKRGQDVALRCDPISGHVSLYWYRQALGQGPEFLTYFNYEAQQDKSGLPNDRFSAERPEGSISTLTIQRTEQRDSAMYRCASSLGNRVASYEQYFGPGTRLTVT.